The entry below describes one TCR beta chain. The table came from immunoSEQ multiplex PCR; TCRdb's copy has only in-frame clones and leaves some out. The sample has approximately 120,000 clones; 75% to 85% are singletons. The data stem from a study of T cell responses to AZD1222 COVID-19 vaccine. Trimming took 5 bases from V and 4 from J, leaving 15 bases between them. The CDR3 loop spans 14 amino acids. Germline values: CDR1 SGHRS, CDR2 YFSETQ. The specimen was peripheral blood, collected 28 days after the second AZD1222 dose. The rearrangement uses TRBV5-1 and TRBJ1-2; weak D call: TRBD1 (6 bases). This sequence originates from an adult who received the AZD1222 COVID-19 vaccine. The CDR3 nucleotides are TGCGCCAGCAGGGGCCCGACAGGTTCCTATGGCTACACCTTC. This codes for CASRGPTGSYGYTF. Supplemented by reference TRBV5-1 and TRBJ1-2, the full variable domain reads KAGVTQTPRYLIKTRGQQVTLSCSPISGHRSVSWYQQTPGQGLQFLFEYFSETQRNKGNFPGRFSGRQFSNSRSEMNVSTLELGDSALYLCASRGPTGSYGYTFGSGTRLTVV.